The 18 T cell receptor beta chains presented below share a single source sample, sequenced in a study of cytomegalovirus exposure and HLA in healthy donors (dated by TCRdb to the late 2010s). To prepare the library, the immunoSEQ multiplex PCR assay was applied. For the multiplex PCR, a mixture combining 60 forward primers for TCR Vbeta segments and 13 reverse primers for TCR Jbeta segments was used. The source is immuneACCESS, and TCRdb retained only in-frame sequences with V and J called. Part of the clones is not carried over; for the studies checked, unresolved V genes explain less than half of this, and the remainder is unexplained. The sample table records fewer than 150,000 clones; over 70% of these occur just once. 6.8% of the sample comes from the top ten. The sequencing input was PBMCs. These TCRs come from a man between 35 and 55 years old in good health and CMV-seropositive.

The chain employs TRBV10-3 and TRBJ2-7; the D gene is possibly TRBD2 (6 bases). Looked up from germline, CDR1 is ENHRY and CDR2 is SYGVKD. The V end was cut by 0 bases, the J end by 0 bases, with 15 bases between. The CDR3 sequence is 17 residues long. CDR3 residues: CAISESLGLGNSYEQYF. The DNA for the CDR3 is TGTGCCATCAGTGAGTCGTTGGGACTCGGTAACTCCTACGAGCAGTACTTC.

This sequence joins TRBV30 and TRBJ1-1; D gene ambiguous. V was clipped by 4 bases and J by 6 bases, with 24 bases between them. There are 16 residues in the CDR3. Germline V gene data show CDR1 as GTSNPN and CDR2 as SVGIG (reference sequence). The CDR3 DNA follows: TGTGCCTGGAAGCCCCTAGACGTCGCATTGAGCGCTGAAGCTTTCTTT. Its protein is CAWKPLDVALSAEAFF.

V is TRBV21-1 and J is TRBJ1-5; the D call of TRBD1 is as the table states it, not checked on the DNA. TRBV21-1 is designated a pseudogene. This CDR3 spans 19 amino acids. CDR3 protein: CASSEPGQGTAYSNQPQHF. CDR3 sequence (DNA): TGTGCCAGCAGCGAGCCGGGACAGGGGACAGCATATAGCAATCAGCCCCAGCATTTT.

CDR3 nucleotides: TGTGCCAGTAGCAGAGCAGGGGGGTCTCAGCCCCAGCATTTT. This gives the protein CASSRAGGSQPQHF. The chain recombines TRBV19 with TRBJ1-5, with 7 bases fitting TRBD1. CDR3 length equals 14 residues. Germline-derived CDR1 and CDR2 are LNHDA and SQIVND (reference sequence). Trimming at V came to 6 bases and at J to 6 bases, leaving 8 bases not matched to a gene.

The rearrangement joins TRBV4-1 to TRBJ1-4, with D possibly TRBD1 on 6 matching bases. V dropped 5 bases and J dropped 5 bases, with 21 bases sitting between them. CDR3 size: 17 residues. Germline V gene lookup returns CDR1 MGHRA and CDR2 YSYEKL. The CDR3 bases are TGCGCCAGCAGCTCTCCCCCCCGGGACACCCGGAATGAAAAACTGTTTTTT. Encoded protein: CASSSPPRDTRNEKLFF.

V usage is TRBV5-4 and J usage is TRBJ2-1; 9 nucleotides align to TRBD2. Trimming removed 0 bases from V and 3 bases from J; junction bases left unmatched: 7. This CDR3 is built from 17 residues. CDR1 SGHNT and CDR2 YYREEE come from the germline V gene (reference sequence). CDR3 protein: CASSLASGKTNYNEQFF. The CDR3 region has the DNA TGTGCCAGCAGCTTGGCTAGCGGGAAGACTAACTACAATGAGCAGTTCTTC.

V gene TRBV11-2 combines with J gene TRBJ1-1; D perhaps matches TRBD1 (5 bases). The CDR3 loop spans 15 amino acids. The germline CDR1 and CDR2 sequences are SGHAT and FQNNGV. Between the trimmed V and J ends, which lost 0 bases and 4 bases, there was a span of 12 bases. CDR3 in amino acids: CASSLEGLMSTEAFF. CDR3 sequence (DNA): TGTGCCAGCAGCTTAGAGGGGCTTATGAGCACTGAAGCTTTCTTT.

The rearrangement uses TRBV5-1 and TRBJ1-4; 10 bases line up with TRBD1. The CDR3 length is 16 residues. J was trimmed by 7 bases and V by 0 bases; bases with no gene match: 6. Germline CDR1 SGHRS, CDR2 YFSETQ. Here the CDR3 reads CASSLAGTGVGEKLFF. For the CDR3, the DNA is TGCGCCAGCAGCTTGGCAGGGACAGGGGTCGGTGAAAAACTGTTTTTT.

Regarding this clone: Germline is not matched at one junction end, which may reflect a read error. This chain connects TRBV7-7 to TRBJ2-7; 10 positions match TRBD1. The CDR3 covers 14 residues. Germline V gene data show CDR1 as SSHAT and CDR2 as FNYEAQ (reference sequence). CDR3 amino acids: CASSRDRGTYEQYF. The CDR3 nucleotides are TGTGCTAGCAGCCGGGACAGGGGTACCTACGAGCAGTACTTC.

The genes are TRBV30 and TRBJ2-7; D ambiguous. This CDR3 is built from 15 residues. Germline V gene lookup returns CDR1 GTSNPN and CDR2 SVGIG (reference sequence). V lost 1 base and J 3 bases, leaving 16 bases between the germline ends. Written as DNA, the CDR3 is TGTGCCTGGAGTGCCCCAGTCGGGTTAAGCTACGAGCAGTACTTC. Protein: CAWSAPVGLSYEQYF.

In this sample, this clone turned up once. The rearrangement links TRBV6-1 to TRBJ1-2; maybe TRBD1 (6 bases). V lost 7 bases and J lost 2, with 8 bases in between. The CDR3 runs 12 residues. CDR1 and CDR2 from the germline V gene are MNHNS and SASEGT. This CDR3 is CASTGQNYGYTF. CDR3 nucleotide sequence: TGTGCCAGCACAGGACAGAACTATGGCTACACCTTC.

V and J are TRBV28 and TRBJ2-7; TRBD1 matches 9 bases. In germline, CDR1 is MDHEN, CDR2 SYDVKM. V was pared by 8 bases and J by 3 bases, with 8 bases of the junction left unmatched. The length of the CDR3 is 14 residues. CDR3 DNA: TGTGCCAGCCGCCGGGACAGGGTACGCTACGAGCAGTACTTC. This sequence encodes CASRRDRVRYEQYF.

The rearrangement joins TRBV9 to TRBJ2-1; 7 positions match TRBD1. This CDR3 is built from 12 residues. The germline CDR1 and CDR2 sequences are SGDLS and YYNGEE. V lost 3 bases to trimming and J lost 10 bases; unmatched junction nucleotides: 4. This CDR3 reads CASSGSGGEQFF. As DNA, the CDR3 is TGTGCCAGCAGCGGCTCAGGGGGAGAGCAGTTCTTC.

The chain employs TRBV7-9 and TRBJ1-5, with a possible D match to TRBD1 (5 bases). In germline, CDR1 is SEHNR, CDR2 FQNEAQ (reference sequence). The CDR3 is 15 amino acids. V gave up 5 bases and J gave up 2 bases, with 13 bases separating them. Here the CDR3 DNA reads TGTGCCAGCAGCGGAGGGGTGGGGGGCAATCAGCCCCAGCATTTT. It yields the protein CASSGGVGGNQPQHF.

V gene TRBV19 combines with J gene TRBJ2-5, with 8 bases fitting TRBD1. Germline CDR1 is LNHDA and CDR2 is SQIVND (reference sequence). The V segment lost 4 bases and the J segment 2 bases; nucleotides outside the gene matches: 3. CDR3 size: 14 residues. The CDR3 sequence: CASSNTGGQETQYF. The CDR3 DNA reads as TGTGCCAGTAGTAATACAGGGGGTCAAGAGACCCAGTACTTC.

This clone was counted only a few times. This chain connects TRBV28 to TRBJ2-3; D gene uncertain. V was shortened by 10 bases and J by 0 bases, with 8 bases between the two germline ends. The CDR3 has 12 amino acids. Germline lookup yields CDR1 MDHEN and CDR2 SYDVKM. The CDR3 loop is CANRTSTDTQYF. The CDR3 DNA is TGTGCCAACAGAACTAGCACAGATACGCAGTATTTT.

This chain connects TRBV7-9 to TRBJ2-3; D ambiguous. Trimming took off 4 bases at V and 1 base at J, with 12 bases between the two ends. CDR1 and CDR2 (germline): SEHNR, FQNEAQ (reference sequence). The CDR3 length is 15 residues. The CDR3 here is CASSSPFAGTDTQYF. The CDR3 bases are TGTGCCAGCAGCTCTCCTTTTGCGGGCACAGATACGCAGTATTTT.

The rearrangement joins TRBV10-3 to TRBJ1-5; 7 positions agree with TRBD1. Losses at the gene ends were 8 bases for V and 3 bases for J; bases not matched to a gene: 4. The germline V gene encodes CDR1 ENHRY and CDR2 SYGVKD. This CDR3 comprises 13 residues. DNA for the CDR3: TGTGCCATCGGAGGACAGGTCAATCAGCCCCAGCATTTT. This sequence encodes CAIGGQVNQPQHF.